The clone carrying this T cell receptor beta chain occurred many times. Its cognate antigen is unknown. The sample originates from a study of regulatory T cells in long-lasting Graves disease. Whole-study findings and limits: There were preferences for TRBV28, TRBJ1-2 and TRBJ2-5 in persistent disease.

For TCR beta, libraries came from iRepertoire HTBI primers and Arm-PCR of CDR3 regions. Using its own MiXCR run on the multiplex PCR reads, TCRdb lists one record per CDR3 protein. Of about 240,000 distinct CDR3 sequences in the sample, 20% to 25% were seen once. Trimming pared 4 bases from V and 4 bases from J, leaving 13 bases between. This CDR3 comprises 15 residues. Germline-derived CDR1 and CDR2 are SGHNT and YENEEA. Time point of the sample: newly diagnosed GD, antithyroid drugs for less than 3 months. PBMC RNA served as the TCR library source. The TCR was taken from a female donor with Graves disease. This sample comprised peripheral blood mononuclear cells (PBMCs), obtained at new diagnosis, from a patient treated with antithyroid drugs. The genes are TRBV11-3 and TRBJ2-2; weak D call: TRBD1 (5 bases). The CDR3 DNA is TGTGCCAGCAGCTCTGGGGCCTCCATCACCGGGGAGCTGTTTTTT. It is translated as CASSSGASITGELFF.